This T cell receptor beta chain derives from a study of blood T cell repertoires in COVID-19. For the study at large: COVID-19 samples collected from the United States, Italy and Spain covered acute and convalescent phases. From T cells, B-cell-depleted T cells, or PBMCs came the material, which was cDNA or gDNA.

Per germline, CDR1 GTSNPN and CDR2 SVGIG (reference sequence). CDR3 length equals 14 residues. Deletions cut 5 bases from V and 0 bases from J, with 12 bases between. Source study methods: The assay estimated nucleated cells by amplifying reference gene primers. TCRdb's copy holds only in-frame clones and misses some; the assay was immunoSEQ multiplex PCR. V, J and clone size are those of that table, while D and trimming were read from the DNA. The sample has some 120,000 clones, about 87% seen once; the top ten hold 3% to 4%. Source material: peripheral blood. The chain employs TRBV30 and TRBJ2-3, with unresolved D. The receptor's source is a woman aged 60-75 years with acute or convalescent COVID-19. CDR3 DNA sequence: TGTGCCTGGGCTCCACTTGATAGCACAGATACGCAGTATTTT. This codes for CAWAPLDSTDTQYF.